One sample yielded the 13 T cell receptor beta chains listed below, sequenced in a study of response to subunit inactivated influenza vaccine. A single record per CDR3 protein comes from TCRdb applying MiXCR to the RT-PCR reads. The data show 500,000 to 600,000 distinct CDR3 sequences, 7.6% seen once. The sample here was PBMCs from blood, taken less than 30 months after vaccination. Source of these receptors: a man aged 45-69 years who received an inactivated influenza vaccine.

The rearrangement joins TRBV7-9 to TRBJ2-1, with 9 bases lining up with TRBD2. The CDR3 covers 14 residues. The junction had 4 bases not matched to a gene; V was cut back by 5 bases and J by 5 bases. Germline values: CDR1 SEHNR, CDR2 FQNEAQ (reference sequence). The CDR3 sequence is CASSMREGHNEQFF. CDR3 DNA: TGTGCCAGCAGCATGCGGGAGGGGCACAATGAGCAGTTCTTC. Variable domain in full (rest from reference TRBV7-9 and TRBJ2-1): DTGVSQNPRHKITKRGQNVTFRCDPISEHNRLYWYRQTLGQGPEFLTYFQNEAQLEKSRLLSDRFSAERPKGSFSTLEIQRTEQGDSAMYLCASSMREGHNEQFFGPGTRLTVL.

The sample holds a few counts of this clonotype. The V call is TRBV29-1, the J call TRBJ2-2, with no clear D. The germline V and J ends were trimmed by 4 bases and 0 bases, with 6 bases remaining between them. CDR1 is SQVTM, CDR2 ANQGSEA, per germline. The CDR3 has 13 residues. CDR3 nucleotides: TGCAGCGTTGCTTCCCCGAACACCGGGGAGCTGTTTTTT. This gives the protein CSVASPNTGELFF.

The chain carries TRBV20-1 and TRBJ2-1; the match to TRBD2 covers 7 bases. The germline V gene has CDR1 DFQATT and CDR2 SNEGSKA (reference sequence). The CDR3 sequence is 14 residues long. J was trimmed by 9 bases and V by 3 bases; bases with no gene match: 11. The CDR3 reads CSASFRGSLLEQFF. The CDR3 nucleotides are TGCAGTGCTAGTTTCCGCGGGAGTCTCCTTGAGCAGTTCTTC.

This clonotype has more than one count but fewer than ten. J is TRBJ1-4 and V is TRBV6-1; D is ambiguous. Germline CDR1 is MNHNS and CDR2 is SASEGT. The CDR3 totals 16 residues. The V end lost 6 bases, the J end lost 0 bases, and 14 bases lay between the germline ends. CDR3 loop: CASSPVPHATNEKLFF. For the CDR3, the DNA is TGTGCCAGCAGCCCCGTCCCGCATGCAACTAATGAAAAACTGTTTTTT.

J is TRBJ2-7 and V is TRBV28, with 9 bases aligning to TRBD2. CDR3 length: 15 residues. Unmatched junction bases numbered 10, after V lost 5 bases and J lost 5 bases. Looked up from germline, CDR1 is MDHEN and CDR2 is SYDVKM. The CDR3 DNA reads TGTGCCAGCAGTGGTGCAGGGACTAGCTCGAACGAGCAGTACTTC. Translated, it gives CASSGAGTSSNEQYF.

This chain links TRBV11-2 with TRBJ2-2, with D possibly TRBD1 on 7 matching bases. V lost 6 bases to trimming and J lost 6 bases, with 20 bases between them. Germline CDR1 reads SGHAT; CDR2 reads FQNNGV. This CDR3 comprises 16 residues. DNA for the CDR3: TGTGCCAGCAGGCGGGACAGAGGCGGATACGCCGGGGAGCTGTTTTTT. It specifies CASRRDRGGYAGELFF.

This clonotype was seen a few times. This sequence joins TRBV9 and TRBJ2-1; 13 nucleotides line up with TRBD2. Germline CDR1 SGDLS, CDR2 YYNGEE. This CDR3 is built from 16 residues. V lost 4 bases and J lost 9; bases outside the gene matches: 10. CDR3 nucleotides: TGTGCCAGCAGCACACAACTAGCGGGGGGGCTTAGTGAGCAGTTCTTC. This codes for CASSTQLAGGLSEQFF.

This clonotype was seen repeatedly, ten times or more. This chain connects TRBV29-1 to TRBJ2-1, with TRBD1 matching over 10 bases. The CDR3 is 14 amino acids. V trimming: 1 base; J trimming: 9 bases; junction bases outside the gene matches: 6. Germline CDR1 reads SQVTM; CDR2 reads ANQGSEA. DNA for the CDR3: TGCAGCGTTGAAGGGACAGGGGGAATCTTTGAGCAGTTCTTC. Protein: CSVEGTGGIFEQFF.

This clonotype was counted ten times or more. J is TRBJ2-3 and V is TRBV15; D might be TRBD2 (5 bases). V was clipped by 0 bases and J by 0 bases, with 19 bases between them. This CDR3 has 19 amino acids. CDR1 LNHNV and CDR2 YYDKDF come from the germline V gene (reference sequence). CDR3 coding DNA: TGTGCCACCAGCAGAGATCGGTTCGGAGGCTTTCCTAGCACAGATACGCAGTATTTT. It specifies CATSRDRFGGFPSTDTQYF.

This clonotype occurred many times. CDR3 coding DNA: TGCAGCGTTGTCTTGGCAGGGGTAGATACGCAGTATTTT. Translating gives CSVVLAGVDTQYF. The chain employs TRBV29-1 and TRBJ2-3, with TRBD1 as a possible D gene (6 bases). Trimming pared 4 bases from V and 5 bases from J, leaving 13 bases between. CDR3 length: 13 residues. Germline V gene lookup returns CDR1 SQVTM and CDR2 ANQGSEA.

There are a few counts of this clonotype. V is TRBV29-1 and J is TRBJ2-5, with D maybe TRBD1 (6 bases). Germline CDR1 and CDR2: SQVTM and ANQGSEA. Trimming left V 3 bases short and J 1 base short, with 9 bases between. This CDR3 contains 13 residues. In DNA, the CDR3 is TGCAGCGTTGATAGGGGGTCCCAAGAGACCCAGTACTTC. Translated: CSVDRGSQETQYF.

As regards this clonotype: Compared with germline, one end of the junction differs, possibly owing to a read error. CDR3 sequence: CPSSLGGSGRGSEQYF. The CDR3 DNA sequence: TGTCCCAGCAGCTTAGGAGGTAGCGGGAGAGGTTCCGAGCAGTACTTC. V usage is TRBV7-2 and J usage is TRBJ2-7, with 9 nucleotides matching TRBD2. Germline values: CDR1 SGHTA, CDR2 FQGNSA. The CDR3 spans 16 residues.

This clonotype was counted between two and nine times. The chain combines TRBV5-1 with TRBJ2-3; 8 bases are a match to TRBD1. CDR3 length equals 13 residues. J was trimmed by 6 bases and V by 5 bases; bases with no gene match: 5. The germline V gene has CDR1 SGHRS and CDR2 YFSETQ. The CDR3 sequence: CASSYQGADTQYF. The CDR3 DNA reads as TGCGCCAGCAGTTATCAGGGGGCGGATACGCAGTATTTT.